The 31 T cell receptor beta chains presented below share a single source sample, sequenced in a study of breast tumors, draining lymph nodes, adjacent tissues. Breast cancer patients provided tissue from their axillary draining lymph nodes. TCRdb re-analysed the multiplex PCR reads in MiXCR, keeping a single row per CDR3 protein. The sample lists fewer than 300,000 distinct CDR3 sequences; about 34% were seen once. The sequenced sample was axillary lymph node tissue. The receptors here all came from a female donor with breast cancer. Some clones in this sample may be carry-over from other donors' samples.

This clonotype was found many times. The rearrangement uses TRBV6-5 and TRBJ1-6; D ambiguous. The CDR3 contains 17 residues. Germline assignment: CDR1 MNHEY and CDR2 SVGAGI. V shed 0 bases and J shed 7 bases, with 16 bases lying between them. This CDR3 reads CASSYSGPYQANSPLHF. The CDR3 nucleotides are TGTGCCAGCAGTTACTCCGGACCCTATCAGGCCAATTCACCCCTCCACTTT.

This chain joins TRBV6-1 and TRBJ1-3, with D unclear. The germline CDR1 and CDR2 sequences are MNHNS and SASEGT. The CDR3 consists of 12 residues. V dropped 6 bases and J dropped 3 bases, with 6 bases sitting between them. The CDR3 DNA is TGTGCCAGCAGGAGTTTTGGAAACACCATATATTTT. It yields the protein CASRSFGNTIYF.

This clonotype was recorded at least ten times. The J gene is TRBJ2-5, the V gene TRBV7-8; 7 positions match TRBD2. Germline V CDR1 and CDR2: SGHVS, FQNEAQ. This CDR3 has 15 amino acids. V was pared by 5 bases and J by 5 bases, with 11 bases of the junction left unmatched. The CDR3 DNA sequence: TGTGCCAGCAGCGAAGACCCCGGGGAGGGGGAGACCCAGTACTTC. Protein: CASSEDPGEGETQYF.

This clonotype was detected many times. The genes are TRBV19 and TRBJ2-7, with TRBD2 as a possible D gene (6 bases). The CDR3 contains 14 residues. V lost 6 bases and J lost 7, with 19 bases in between. Germline lookup yields CDR1 LNHDA and CDR2 SQIVND (reference sequence). This CDR3 is CASRPSATRGEQYF. CDR3 DNA sequence: TGTGCCAGTAGGCCTAGCGCTACCCGGGGGGAGCAGTACTTC.

This clonotype came up many times. The chain joins TRBV10-2 to TRBJ2-1; the D gene could be TRBD1 or TRBD2 (6 bases each). This CDR3 has 14 amino acids. V gave up 6 bases and J gave up 6 bases, with 15 bases separating them. Germline CDR1 reads WSHSY; CDR2 reads SAAADI. The CDR3 here is CASSGARGVNEQFF. CDR3 bases: TGCGCCAGCAGCGGGGCTAGGGGGGTCAATGAGCAGTTCTTC.

This clonotype showed up just once. This chain joins TRBV7-3 and TRBJ2-3; 9 bases are shared with TRBD2. The CDR3 contains 15 residues. Germline V gene sequence: CDR1 SGHTA, CDR2 FQGTGA. V shed 5 bases, J shed 3 bases, and the junction held 6 bases outside the gene matches. In DNA form, the CDR3 reads TGTGCCAGCAGCGACCGACTAGCGGAAACAGATACGCAGTATTTT. This codes for CASSDRLAETDTQYF.

This clonotype appeared many times. This chain links TRBV19 with TRBJ1-2; D is ambiguous. CDR1 LNHDA and CDR2 SQIVND come from the germline V gene (reference sequence). V gave up 2 bases and J gave up 4 bases, with 11 bases separating them. CDR3 length: 14 amino acids. DNA for the CDR3: TGTGCCAGTAGTATAACCGGGTTCGGCTATGGCTACACCTTC. It is translated as CASSITGFGYGYTF.

The V call is TRBV11-2, the J call TRBJ2-4, with 8 nucleotides matching TRBD2. There are 13 residues in the CDR3. CDR1 and CDR2 from the germline V gene are SGHAT and FQNNGV. Trimming cost V 5 bases and J 6 bases; bases outside gene matches: 3. CDR3 DNA sequence: TGTGCCAGCAGCCCGGGGGGGAGAAACATTCAGTACTTC. Translated, it gives CASSPGGRNIQYF. Full variable domain (rest looked up from reference TRBV11-2 and TRBJ2-4): EAGVAQSPRYKIIEKRQSVAFWCNPISGHATLYWYQQILGQGPKLLIQFQNNGVVDDSQLPKDRFSAERLKGVDSTLKIQPAKLEDSAVYLCASSPGGRNIQYFGAGTRLSVL.

The V and J genes are TRBV4-1 and TRBJ1-5; D ambiguous. Germline CDR1 is MGHRA and CDR2 is YSYEKL. The V gene lost 1 base and the J gene lost 2 bases, with 3 bases spanning the gap. The CDR3 is made up of 13 amino acids. In nucleotides, the CDR3 is TGCGCCAGCAGCCAAGTAGGCAATCAGCCCCAGCATTTT. It specifies CASSQVGNQPQHF.

At least ten counts were recorded for this clonotype. A junction end diverges from the germline sequence, so it may reflect a read error. In DNA form, the CDR3 reads TGTGCCAGCAGTCACTCCGTGGGAACGGGACGACGCACAGATACGCAGTATTTT. It translates to CASSHSVGTGRRTDTQYF. The chain carries TRBV6-6 and TRBJ2-3, with D perhaps given as TRBD1 or TRBD2 (5 bases each). The CDR3 extends over 18 amino acids. Germline CDR1 is MNHNY and CDR2 is SVGAGI (reference sequence).

This clonotype was counted at least ten times. This chain uses TRBV7-3 with TRBJ2-3; possibly TRBD2 for D (6 bases). The CDR3 is made up of 15 amino acids. Trimming took off 4 bases at V and 3 bases at J, with 14 bases between the two ends. Germline V CDR1 and CDR2: SGHTA, FQGTGA. The CDR3 is CASSSDGRGTDTQYF. CDR3 DNA sequence: TGTGCCAGCAGCTCCGATGGGCGGGGAACAGATACGCAGTATTTT.

The chain combines TRBV5-1 with TRBJ1-4; D gene unclear. This CDR3 comprises 14 residues. Trimming took off 4 bases at V and 1 base at J, with 8 bases between the two ends. Germline V gives CDR1 SGHRS, CDR2 YFSETQ. The CDR3 DNA reads as TGCGCCAGCAGCCCGGACGGAACTAATGAAAAACTGTTTTTT. This gives the protein CASSPDGTNEKLFF.

The sample holds many counts of this clonotype. This sequence joins TRBV2 and TRBJ1-4; D unresolved. V gave up 6 bases and J gave up 6 bases, with 17 bases separating them. Germline V lookup: CDR1 SNHLY, CDR2 FYNNEI. This CDR3 has 15 residues. The CDR3 loop reads CASRDLGSWDEKLFF. Here the CDR3 DNA reads TGTGCCAGCAGGGACCTGGGCTCCTGGGATGAAAAACTGTTTTTT. The full variable domain, completed using reference TRBV2 and TRBJ1-4, is EPEVTQTPSHQVTQMGQEVILRCVPISNHLYFYWYRQILGQKVEFLVSFYNNEISEKSEIFDDQFSVERPDGSNFTLKIRSTKLEDSAMYFCASRDLGSWDEKLFFGSGTQLSVL.

This clonotype has a count of ten or more. The chain links TRBV6-5 to TRBJ1-5, with 8 bases aligning to TRBD1. The CDR3 has 15 amino acids. Germline V lookup: CDR1 MNHEY, CDR2 SVGAGI. After removal of 5 bases from V and 4 bases from J, the junction contained 7 bases not matched to a gene. DNA for the CDR3: TGTGCCAGCAGTGAGACAGGGGCTCTAAATCAGCCCCAGCATTTT. Its protein product is CASSETGALNQPQHF.

The chain carries TRBV15 and TRBJ1-5, with D hard to call. The V end was cut by 11 bases, the J end by 3 bases, with 8 bases between. Germline CDR1 reads LNHNV; CDR2 reads YYDKDF (reference sequence). This CDR3 is 11 amino acids long. The CDR3 sequence: CAHLINQPQHF. In nucleotides, the CDR3 is TGTGCCCACCTAATCAATCAGCCCCAGCATTTT.

This clonotype was seen at least ten times. The CDR3 DNA follows: TGTGCCAGCAGCCCGGGACTAGCGGGAGTTGAGACCCAGTACTTC. Its translation is CASSPGLAGVETQYF. This chain uses TRBV28 with TRBJ2-5; 14 bases are shared with TRBD2. From germline, CDR1 is MDHEN and CDR2 SYDVKM. Germline trimming cut 6 bases from V and 5 bases from J; bases unmatched to any gene: 5. The CDR3 has 15 amino acids.

This clonotype was recorded at least ten times. This chain joins TRBV10-3 and TRBJ2-7, with a possible D match to TRBD2 (6 bases). Per germline, CDR1 ENHRY and CDR2 SYGVKD. V lost 7 bases to trimming and J lost 7 bases, with 23 bases between them. This CDR3 is 15 amino acids long. The CDR3: CAINRKGTPRGEQYF. The CDR3 DNA follows: TGTGCCATCAATCGCAAGGGGACTCCACGTGGGGAGCAGTACTTC.

The chain combines TRBV4-3 with TRBJ1-1; unclear D gene. The CDR3 runs to 14 residues. Germline CDR1 and CDR2: LGHNA and YSLEER. Trimming stripped 2 bases from V and 1 base from J, with 8 bases between. Here the CDR3 DNA reads TGCGCCAGCAGCCAAACGGGTGGGAACACTGAAGCTTTCTTT. Protein: CASSQTGGNTEAFF.

This clonotype showed up many times. The rearrangement joins TRBV2 to TRBJ1-2, with TRBD1 as a possible D gene (5 bases). V lost 9 bases, J lost 2 bases, and 13 bases lay in between. Germline CDR1 and CDR2: SNHLY and FYNNEI. The CDR3 runs 13 residues. The CDR3 is CASSDTGNYGYTF. In DNA form, the CDR3 reads TGTGCCAGTTCGGACACGGGAAACTATGGCTACACCTTC. The whole variable domain, filled in from reference TRBV2 and TRBJ1-2, reads EPEVTQTPSHQVTQMGQEVILRCVPISNHLYFYWYRQILGQKVEFLVSFYNNEISEKSEIFDDQFSVERPDGSNFTLKIRSTKLEDSAMYFCASSDTGNYGYTFGSGTRLTVV.

This clonotype is classed as medium-sized. This rearrangement joins TRBV7-9 to TRBJ1-5; D possibly corresponds to TRBD1 (5 bases). V was cut by 1 base and J by 7 bases, with 11 bases left in between. From germline, CDR1 is SEHNR and CDR2 FQNEAQ (reference sequence). This CDR3 is 14 amino acids long. CDR3 in amino acids: CASSLEGGAQPQHF. CDR3 nucleotides: TGTGCCAGCAGCTTAGAGGGAGGGGCCCAGCCCCAGCATTTT.

The CDR3 sequence: CASRLDTVYNEQFF. As DNA, the CDR3 is TGTGCCAGCAGACTCGACACTGTTTACAATGAGCAGTTCTTC. The V call is TRBV6-2 or TRBV6-3, the J call TRBJ2-1; D gene unclear. Trimming shortened V by 6 bases and J by 4 bases, and 13 bases separated the two germline ends. The germline CDR1 and CDR2 sequences are MNHEY and SVGEGT. CDR3 length: 14 amino acids.

Many counts were recorded for this clonotype. The chain has TRBV14 and TRBJ2-1; D not certain. CDR3 length: 15 amino acids. V lost 1 base to trimming and J lost 0 bases, with 7 bases between them. The germline V gene has CDR1 SGHDN and CDR2 FVKESK. The CDR3 region is CASSQVRSSYNEQFF. The CDR3 coding sequence is TGTGCCAGCAGCCAAGTCCGGAGCTCCTACAATGAGCAGTTCTTC.

This clonotype was detected only a few times. The chain links TRBV6-5 to TRBJ1-5; 10 bases agree with TRBD1. The CDR3 loop spans 15 amino acids. Per germline, CDR1 MNHEY and CDR2 SVGAGI. V was clipped by 5 bases and J by 6 bases; unmatched bases: 7. The CDR3 region is CASSHGGQGSQPQHF. The CDR3 DNA sequence: TGTGCCAGCAGTCACGGGGGACAGGGGAGTCAGCCCCAGCATTTT.

This clonotype was counted many times. The chain employs TRBV6-5 and TRBJ2-7, with D possibly matching TRBD1 (6 bases). The ends were cut back, 8 bases at V and 2 bases at J, with 10 bases in the middle. This CDR3 region has 12 residues. Germline V lookup: CDR1 MNHEY, CDR2 SVGAGI. CDR3 DNA sequence: TGTGCCAGCCGGGACACCACCTACGAGCAGTACTTC. Its protein product is CASRDTTYEQYF.

The chain combines TRBV3-1 with TRBJ2-2; the match to TRBD2 covers 14 bases. The CDR3 sequence is 17 residues long. The J segment lost 5 bases and the V segment lost 4 bases, leaving 6 bases of the junction unmatched. CDR1 is LGHDT, CDR2 YNNKEL, per germline (reference sequence). The CDR3 bases are TGTGCCAGCAGCCTACAGACTAGCGGGAGGGAAACCGGGGAGCTGTTTTTT. Translating gives CASSLQTSGRETGELFF. Full variable domain (missing parts from reference TRBV3-1 and TRBJ2-2): DTAVSQTPKYLVTQMGNDKSIKCEQNLGHDTMYWYKQDSKKFLKIMFSYNNKELIINETVPNRFSPKSPDKAHLNLHINSLELGDSAVYFCASSLQTSGRETGELFFGEGSRLTVL.

On this clonotype: This may stem from a read error, because a much larger clone lies one nucleotide away. The chain joins TRBV6-1 to TRBJ2-7, with a tentative D call TRBD1 (5 bases). The V end was cut by 6 bases, the J end by 3 bases, with 12 bases between. The CDR3 has 13 amino acids. The V gene's germline CDR1 is MNHNS and CDR2 SASEGT. The CDR3 sequence is CASRLTDLYEQYF. The CDR3 bases are TGTGCCAGCAGGCTGACAGACCTCTACGAGCAGTACTTC.

This clonotype came up many times. The chain recombines TRBV20-1 with TRBJ2-2; 8 bases map to TRBD2. Germline loops: CDR1 DFQATT, CDR2 SNEGSKA (reference sequence). The length of the CDR3 is 14 residues. The V gene end was trimmed by 5 bases and the J gene end by 3 bases; junction bases not matched to a gene: 5. The CDR3: CSARSREDTGELFF. The CDR3 nucleotides are TGCAGTGCTCGTTCGCGGGAGGACACCGGGGAGCTGTTTTTT.

The chain joins TRBV20-1 to TRBJ1-1; D not resolved. Trimming pared 5 bases from V and 7 bases from J, leaving 17 bases between. Germline values: CDR1 DFQATT, CDR2 SNEGSKA (reference sequence). The CDR3 is 13 residues long. The CDR3 region has the DNA TGCAGTGCTCCCGCGGCTCCGGAGGGTGAAGCTTTCTTT. Translating gives CSAPAAPEGEAFF.

This clonotype was recorded many times. This chain uses TRBV20-1 with TRBJ2-1; no definite D call. V lost 3 bases and J lost 2, with 8 bases in between. Germline V gene sequence: CDR1 DFQATT, CDR2 SNEGSKA (reference sequence). The CDR3 loop spans 13 amino acids. CDR3 DNA sequence: TGCAGTGCTAGGTTTCCACCCTACAATGAGCAGTTCTTC. It codes for CSARFPPYNEQFF.

Regarding this clonotype: Given a much more abundant clone one base away, this may be a read error. CDR3 in DNA: TGTGCCAGCTCACTGATCGAGGCATCGGGCTCCTATAATTCACCCCTCCACTTT. Its protein is CASSLIEASGSYNSPLHF. This sequence joins TRBV18 and TRBJ1-6; the D is unclear. Germline lookup yields CDR1 KGHSH and CDR2 LQKENI. The CDR3 loop spans 18 amino acids. Trimming took off 4 bases at V and 0 bases at J, with 16 bases between the two ends.

With respect to this clonotype: The CDR3 does not end in the conserved phenylalanine or tryptophan, so this is likely a read error. The chain combines TRBV5-1 with TRBJ2-1; no clear D gene. V was cut by 5 bases and J by 0 bases, with 18 bases left in between. The CDR3 spans 17 residues. Germline assignment: CDR1 SGHRS and CDR2 YFSETQ. The CDR3 spells CASSLRKGGPSYNEQFY. In DNA, the CDR3 is TGCGCCAGCAGTTTAAGAAAGGGTGGTCCCTCCTACAATGAGCAGTTCTAC.